Below, 4 T cell receptor beta chains from the same sample are listed, as sequenced in a study of tumor-infiltrating lymphocytes in primary liver carcinoma. Starting from 500 ng of total RNA, TCR beta cDNA was produced with a primer in the constant region. Three rounds of nested multiplex PCR with slightly modified ARM-PCR produced TCR beta libraries. Amplification in the first two PCR rounds was performed using TRBV1-TRBV30 forward primers and a C-beta reverse primer for roughly 9 cycles each. TCRdb reanalysed the multiplex PCR reads using MiXCR and keeps one entry per CDR3 protein. The repertoire holds 90,000 to 100,000 distinct CDR3 sequences, 69% seen once, with more than 8% in the top ten. Between roughly 20 and 31 mg of unsorted bulk tissue served as the source from which RNA and DNA were co-extracted. The sequencing input was liver tumor tissue from sampling region 5. Subset in this sample: tumor region T5, tumor centre. The receptors were gathered from a woman aged 55-75 years with primary liver carcinoma and hepatitis B virus infection.

A remark on this clonotype: This may be a read error: a much more frequent sequence differs by one nucleotide. The V call is TRBV29-1, the J call TRBJ2-3, with D tentatively TRBD2 (6 bases). Germline V gene sequence: CDR1 SQVTM, CDR2 ANQGSEA. CDR3 size: 15 residues. Deletions cut 5 bases from V and 2 bases from J, with 17 bases between. The CDR3 nucleotides are TGCAGCGTTCAGCCGACTTGCGGGATCACAGATACGCAGTATTTT. This sequence encodes CSVQPTCGITDTQYF.

As concerns this clonotype: This likely comes from a read error, as the CDR3 has no conserved phenylalanine or tryptophan at its end. The rearrangement uses TRBV11-3 and TRBJ2-7, with D perhaps matching TRBD1 (6 bases). The CDR3 has 15 amino acids. Germline V gene data show CDR1 as SGHNT and CDR2 as YENEEA. Trimming cost V 7 bases and J 3 bases, with 19 bases left between them. CDR3 DNA sequence: TGTGCCAGCAACCCCGGGACAAGGGGCAACTACGAGCAGTACATC. Residues: CASNPGTRGNYEQYI.

In its sample, this clonotype was seen once. The chain recombines TRBV11-2 with TRBJ2-2, with TRBD2 matching 10 bases. Germline V lookup: CDR1 SGHAT, CDR2 FQNNGV. The J segment lost 4 bases and the V segment lost 4 bases, leaving 3 bases of the junction unmatched. The CDR3 contains 15 residues. The CDR3 DNA sequence: TGTGCCAGCAGCTGCAGGACTAGCGGCACCGGGGAGCTGTTTTTT. It translates to CASSCRTSGTGELFF.

As for this clonotype: This could be a read error, since a much larger clone is one nucleotide away. The CDR3 loop reads CPSSQEGNRHF. CDR3 in DNA: TGTCCCAGCAGTCAGGAGGGTAATCGGCATTTT. The rearrangement links TRBV2 to TRBJ1-5; D call uncertain. The length of the CDR3 is 11 residues. From germline, CDR1 is SNHLY and CDR2 FYNNEI.